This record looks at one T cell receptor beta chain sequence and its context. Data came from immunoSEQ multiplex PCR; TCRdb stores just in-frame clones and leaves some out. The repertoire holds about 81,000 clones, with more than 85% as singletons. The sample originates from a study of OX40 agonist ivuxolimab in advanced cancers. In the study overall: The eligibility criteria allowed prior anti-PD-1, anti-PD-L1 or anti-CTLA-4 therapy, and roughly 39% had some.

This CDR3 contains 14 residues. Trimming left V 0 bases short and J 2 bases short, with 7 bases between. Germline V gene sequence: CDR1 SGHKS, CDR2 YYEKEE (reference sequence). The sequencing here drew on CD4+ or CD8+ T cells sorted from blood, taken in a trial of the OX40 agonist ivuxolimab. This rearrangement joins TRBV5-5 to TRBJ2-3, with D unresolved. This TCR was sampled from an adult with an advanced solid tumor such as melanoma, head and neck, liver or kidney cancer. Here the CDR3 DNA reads TGTGCCAGCAGCTTGGCCCGAACCACAGATACGCAGTATTTT. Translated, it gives CASSLARTTDTQYF.